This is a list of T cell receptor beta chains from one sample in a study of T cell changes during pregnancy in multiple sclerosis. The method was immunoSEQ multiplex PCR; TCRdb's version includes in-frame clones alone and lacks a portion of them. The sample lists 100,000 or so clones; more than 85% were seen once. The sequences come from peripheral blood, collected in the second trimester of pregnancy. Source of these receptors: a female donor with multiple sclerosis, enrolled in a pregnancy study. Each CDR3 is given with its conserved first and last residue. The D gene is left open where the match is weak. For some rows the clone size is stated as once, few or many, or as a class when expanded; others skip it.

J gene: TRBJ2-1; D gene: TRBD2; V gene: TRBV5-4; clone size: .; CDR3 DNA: TGTGCCAGCAGCTTGCAGCGGGAGGGCCTCAATGAGCAGTTCTTC; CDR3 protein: CASSLQREGLNEQFF
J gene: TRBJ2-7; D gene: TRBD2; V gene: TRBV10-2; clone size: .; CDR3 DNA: TGCGCCAGCAGTGAGTCCACTAGCGGCTCCTACGAGCAGTACTTC; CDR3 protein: CASSESTSGSYEQYF
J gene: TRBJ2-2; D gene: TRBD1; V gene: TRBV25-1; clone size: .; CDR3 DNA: TGTGCCAGCCTAGAGGACAGGCCGAAGAAAAACACCGGGGAGCTGTTTTTT; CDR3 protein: CASLEDRPKKNTGELFF
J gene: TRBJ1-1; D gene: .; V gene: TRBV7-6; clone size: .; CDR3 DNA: TGTGCCAGCAGCCATCCCTCGGGGGCTGAAGCTTTCTTT; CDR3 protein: CASSHPSGAEAFF
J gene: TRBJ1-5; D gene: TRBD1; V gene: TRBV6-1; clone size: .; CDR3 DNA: TGTGCCAGCAGAACTGACAGGGGCCGTAATCAGCCCCAGCATTTT; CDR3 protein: CASRTDRGRNQPQHF
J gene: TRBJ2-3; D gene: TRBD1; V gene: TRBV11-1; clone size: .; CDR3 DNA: TGTGCCAGCAGCTCAGGGACAGGGGTCACAGATACGCAGTATTTT; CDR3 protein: CASSSGTGVTDTQYF
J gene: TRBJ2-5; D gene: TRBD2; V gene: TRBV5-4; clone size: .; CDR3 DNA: TGTGCCAGCAGCTTGTTAGCGGGCCAAGAGACCCAGTACTTC; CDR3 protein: CASSLLAGQETQYF
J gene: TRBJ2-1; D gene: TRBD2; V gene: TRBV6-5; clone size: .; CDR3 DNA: TGTGCCAGCAGTAGCGGGAGCTCCTACAATGAGCAGTTCTTC; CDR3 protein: CASSSGSSYNEQFF
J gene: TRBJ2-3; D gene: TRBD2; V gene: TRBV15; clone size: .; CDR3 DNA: TGTGCCACCAGCAGGAGGGAGGGCCGAGGGACAGATACGCAGTATTTT; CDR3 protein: CATSRREGRGTDTQYF
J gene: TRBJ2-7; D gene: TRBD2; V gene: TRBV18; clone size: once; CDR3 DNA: TGTGCCAGCTCATATACAGCGGGAGTATCTACGCAGGACTTC; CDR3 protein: CASSYTAGVSTQDF
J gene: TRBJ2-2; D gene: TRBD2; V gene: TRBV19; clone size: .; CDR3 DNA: TGTGCCAGTAGTATACCAGCGGGAGTGGACACCGGGGAGCTGTTTTTT; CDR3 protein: CASSIPAGVDTGELFF
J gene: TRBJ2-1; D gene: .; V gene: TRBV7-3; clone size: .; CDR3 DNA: TGTGCCAGCAGCTTTAGCGGCGGGACGGGCTATGAGCAGTTCTTC; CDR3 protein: CASSFSGGTGYEQFF
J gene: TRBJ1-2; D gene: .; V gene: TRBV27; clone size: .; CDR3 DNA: TGTGCCAGCAGATCCGGGAGCTGGGGTGGCTACACCTTC; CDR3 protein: CASRSGSWGGYTF
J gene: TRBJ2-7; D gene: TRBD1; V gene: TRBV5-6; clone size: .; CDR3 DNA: TGTGCCAGCACCCGACCGGGACAGGGATACAACGAGCAGTACTTC; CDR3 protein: CASTRPGQGYNEQYF
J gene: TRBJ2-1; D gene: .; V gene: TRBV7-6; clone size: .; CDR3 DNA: TGTGCCAGCAGCTTAGAGGTGGCGACAGGATCGTACAATGAGCAGTTCTTC; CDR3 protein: CASSLEVATGSYNEQFF
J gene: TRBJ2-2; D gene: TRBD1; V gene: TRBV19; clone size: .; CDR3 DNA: TGTGCCAGCACTACAGGGGTGGCCACCGGGGAGCTGTTTTTT; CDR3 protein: CASTTGVATGELFF
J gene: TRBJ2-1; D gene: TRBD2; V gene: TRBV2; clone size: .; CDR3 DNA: TGTGCCAGCAGGACGGGAGGGAGCTCCTACAATGAGCAGTTCTTC; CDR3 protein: CASRTGGSSYNEQFF
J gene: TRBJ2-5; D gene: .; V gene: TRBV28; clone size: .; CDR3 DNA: TGTGCCAGCAGTCCGAGCAGGGGACGTGAGACCCAGTACTTC; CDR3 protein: CASSPSRGRETQYF
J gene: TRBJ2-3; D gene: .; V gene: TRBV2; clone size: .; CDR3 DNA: TGTGCCAGCAATGTGAGGGCCACAGATACGCAGTATTTT; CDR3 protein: CASNVRATDTQYF
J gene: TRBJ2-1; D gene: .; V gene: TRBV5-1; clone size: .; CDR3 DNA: TGCGCCAGCAGCTTGGACGAACGAGGGGGGCAGTTCTTC; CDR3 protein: CASSLDERGGQFF
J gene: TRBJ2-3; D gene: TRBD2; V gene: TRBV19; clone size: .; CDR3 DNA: TGTGCCAGTAGTACTCTAGCGGACCGCACAGATACGCAGTATTTT; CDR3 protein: CASSTLADRTDTQYF
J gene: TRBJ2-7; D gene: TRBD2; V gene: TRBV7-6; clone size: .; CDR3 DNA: TGTGCCAGCGGAGCGGGAGCGGGATACGAGCAGTACTTC; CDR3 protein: CASGAGAGYEQYF